This T cell receptor (beta chain) derives from a study of blood T cell repertoires in COVID-19. Study at large: The United States, Italy and Spain provided the acute and convalescent COVID-19 samples.

Assay: immunoSEQ multiplex PCR; the TCRdb copy retains only in-frame clones and omits some. The table includes some 54,000 clones, approximately 80% detected once. CDR1 and CDR2 from the germline V gene are SGDLS and YYNGEE. Trimming left V 0 bases short and J 1 base short, with 4 bases between. The CDR3 contains 13 residues. Input material: peripheral blood. The receptor was isolated from a man aged 70 or older with active COVID-19. The V gene is TRBV9, the J gene TRBJ1-2, with D unresolved. CDR3 in amino acids: CASSVAHNYGYTF. The CDR3 DNA is TGTGCCAGCAGCGTAGCCCATAACTATGGCTACACCTTC.